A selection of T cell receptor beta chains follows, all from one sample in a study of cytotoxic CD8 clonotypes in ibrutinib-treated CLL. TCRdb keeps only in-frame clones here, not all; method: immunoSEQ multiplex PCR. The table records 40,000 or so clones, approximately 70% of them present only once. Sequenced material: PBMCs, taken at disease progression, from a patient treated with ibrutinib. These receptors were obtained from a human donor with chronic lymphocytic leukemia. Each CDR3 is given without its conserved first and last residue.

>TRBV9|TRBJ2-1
ASSVGRVGSYNEQF
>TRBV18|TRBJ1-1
ASSPQGLMNTEAF
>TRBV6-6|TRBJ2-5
ASSKGTSQETQY
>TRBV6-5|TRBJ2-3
ASSATDTQY
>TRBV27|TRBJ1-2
ASTKGLNYGYT
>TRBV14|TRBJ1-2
ASSPSSSYGYT
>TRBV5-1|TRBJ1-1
ASSLDQGKDTEAF
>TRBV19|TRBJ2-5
ASSHEETQY
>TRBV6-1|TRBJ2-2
ASTPQGGAGELF
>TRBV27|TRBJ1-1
ASSLTPRNTEAF
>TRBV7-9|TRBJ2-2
ASSRPAGTPNTGELF
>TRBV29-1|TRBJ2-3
SVGADTQY
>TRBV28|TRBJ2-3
ASARQFPYSTDTQY
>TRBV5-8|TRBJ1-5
ASSPGVSGNQPQH
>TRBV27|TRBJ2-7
ASSFGERGAYEQY
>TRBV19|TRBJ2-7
ASGGQLSYEQY
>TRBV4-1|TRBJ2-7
ASSQGQQGRSYEQY
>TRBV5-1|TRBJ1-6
ASSNRDSGENSPLH
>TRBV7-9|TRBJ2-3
ASSLQLADTQY
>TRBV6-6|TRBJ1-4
ASSPPVGEKLF
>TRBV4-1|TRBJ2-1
ASSQLVEGSSYNEQF
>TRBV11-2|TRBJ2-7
ASSLAPQGTYEQY
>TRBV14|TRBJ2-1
ASSQALAGVSVF
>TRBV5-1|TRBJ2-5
ASGGLAGGPLQETQY
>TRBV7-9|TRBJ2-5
ASRPGSMETQY
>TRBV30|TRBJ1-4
AWSKTQGAGEKLF
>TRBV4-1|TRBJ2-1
ASSRSGETNEQF
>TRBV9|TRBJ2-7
ASSVGGSAYEQY
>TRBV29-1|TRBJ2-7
SVGSRRYEQY
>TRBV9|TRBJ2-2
ASSAVGGNTGELF
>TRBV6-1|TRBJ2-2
ACSPAGELF
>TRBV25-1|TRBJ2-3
ASSDPALYTDTQY
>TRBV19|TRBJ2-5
ASSAGGAGETQY
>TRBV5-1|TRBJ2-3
ASSWGTSGRSADTQY
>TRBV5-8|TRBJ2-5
ASSLAGGRETQY
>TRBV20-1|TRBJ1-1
SARRGEAF
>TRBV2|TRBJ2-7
ASSVEGPDSEQY
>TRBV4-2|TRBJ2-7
ASSPRLAGETYEQY
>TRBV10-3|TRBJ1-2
AINPGTGSVWSYGYT
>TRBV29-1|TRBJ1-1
SARSLKGMRTEAF
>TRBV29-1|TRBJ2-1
STGGTGAIMQF
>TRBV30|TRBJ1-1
ASGLNTEAF
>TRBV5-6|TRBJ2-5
ASIQEGSGEETQY
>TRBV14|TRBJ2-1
ASSLLAGDYNEQF
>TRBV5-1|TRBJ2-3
ASSEGQPLTDTQY
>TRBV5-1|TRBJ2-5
ASSTRPGPETQY
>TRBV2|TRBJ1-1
ASGSTGRNTEAF